The subject of this entry is one TCR beta chain. Its antigen is unidentified. Cell sorting via CD45RO/CCR7/CD25/CD127/CD95/CD27 was performed to obtain CD4+ naive, central memory, regulatory and stem cell-like memory cells. V shed 3 bases and J shed 3 bases, with 6 bases lying between them. Germline loops: CDR1 SNHLY, CDR2 FYNNEI. This CDR3 is 13 amino acids long. Expressed TCRB transcripts were sequenced, since all the RNA that had been isolated was reverse transcribed. Assay: immunoSEQ multiplex PCR; the TCRdb copy retains only in-frame clones and omits some. The sample lists around 130,000 clones; over 15% were seen once. The record originates from a study of beta chain features in type 1 diabetes. Study-wide results and caveats: Within each of all four CD4+ subsets, Type 1 diabetes patients had TCRB CDR3s that were moderately but significantly shorter.

The sample was central memory CD4+ T cells from blood. The chain joins TRBV2 to TRBJ2-1; weak D call: TRBD2 (6 bases). This receptor was obtained from a man in his thirties or forties with type 1 diabetes. The CDR3 region is CASSEGGYNEQFF. CDR3 coding DNA: TGTGCCAGCAGTGAGGGGGGCTACAATGAGCAGTTCTTC.